This T cell receptor (beta chain) came from a study of blood T cell repertoires in COVID-19. As for the study in general: Material from acute and convalescent COVID-19 was sourced from the United States, Italy and Spain. T cells, B-cell-depleted T cells, or PBMCs provided the cDNA or gDNA that served as material.

Seattle cases were enrolled at active infection and followed longitudinally. In the study's own analysis: Estimation of nucleated cell counts was performed using reference gene primer amplification. Only in-frame clones appear in the TCRdb table, and some are missing; sequencing was by immunoSEQ multiplex PCR. V and J calls and clone size come straight from that table; D and trimming were deduced from the DNA. The table has hundreds of thousands of clones, approximately 88% seen once; the top ten hold under 4%. The germline V and J ends were trimmed by 8 bases and 4 bases, with 23 bases remaining between them. There are 16 residues in the CDR3. CDR1 is LNHDA, CDR2 SQIVND, per germline (reference sequence).

Material: peripheral blood. The J gene is TRBJ1-2, the V gene TRBV19; a weak D match, TRBD1 (5 bases). This TCR derives from a woman in her twenties or thirties with COVID-19, enrolled during active disease. The CDR3 is CASHSSGALQAYGYTF. CDR3 DNA: TGTGCCAGTCACTCAAGTGGGGCACTTCAAGCCTATGGCTACACCTTC.